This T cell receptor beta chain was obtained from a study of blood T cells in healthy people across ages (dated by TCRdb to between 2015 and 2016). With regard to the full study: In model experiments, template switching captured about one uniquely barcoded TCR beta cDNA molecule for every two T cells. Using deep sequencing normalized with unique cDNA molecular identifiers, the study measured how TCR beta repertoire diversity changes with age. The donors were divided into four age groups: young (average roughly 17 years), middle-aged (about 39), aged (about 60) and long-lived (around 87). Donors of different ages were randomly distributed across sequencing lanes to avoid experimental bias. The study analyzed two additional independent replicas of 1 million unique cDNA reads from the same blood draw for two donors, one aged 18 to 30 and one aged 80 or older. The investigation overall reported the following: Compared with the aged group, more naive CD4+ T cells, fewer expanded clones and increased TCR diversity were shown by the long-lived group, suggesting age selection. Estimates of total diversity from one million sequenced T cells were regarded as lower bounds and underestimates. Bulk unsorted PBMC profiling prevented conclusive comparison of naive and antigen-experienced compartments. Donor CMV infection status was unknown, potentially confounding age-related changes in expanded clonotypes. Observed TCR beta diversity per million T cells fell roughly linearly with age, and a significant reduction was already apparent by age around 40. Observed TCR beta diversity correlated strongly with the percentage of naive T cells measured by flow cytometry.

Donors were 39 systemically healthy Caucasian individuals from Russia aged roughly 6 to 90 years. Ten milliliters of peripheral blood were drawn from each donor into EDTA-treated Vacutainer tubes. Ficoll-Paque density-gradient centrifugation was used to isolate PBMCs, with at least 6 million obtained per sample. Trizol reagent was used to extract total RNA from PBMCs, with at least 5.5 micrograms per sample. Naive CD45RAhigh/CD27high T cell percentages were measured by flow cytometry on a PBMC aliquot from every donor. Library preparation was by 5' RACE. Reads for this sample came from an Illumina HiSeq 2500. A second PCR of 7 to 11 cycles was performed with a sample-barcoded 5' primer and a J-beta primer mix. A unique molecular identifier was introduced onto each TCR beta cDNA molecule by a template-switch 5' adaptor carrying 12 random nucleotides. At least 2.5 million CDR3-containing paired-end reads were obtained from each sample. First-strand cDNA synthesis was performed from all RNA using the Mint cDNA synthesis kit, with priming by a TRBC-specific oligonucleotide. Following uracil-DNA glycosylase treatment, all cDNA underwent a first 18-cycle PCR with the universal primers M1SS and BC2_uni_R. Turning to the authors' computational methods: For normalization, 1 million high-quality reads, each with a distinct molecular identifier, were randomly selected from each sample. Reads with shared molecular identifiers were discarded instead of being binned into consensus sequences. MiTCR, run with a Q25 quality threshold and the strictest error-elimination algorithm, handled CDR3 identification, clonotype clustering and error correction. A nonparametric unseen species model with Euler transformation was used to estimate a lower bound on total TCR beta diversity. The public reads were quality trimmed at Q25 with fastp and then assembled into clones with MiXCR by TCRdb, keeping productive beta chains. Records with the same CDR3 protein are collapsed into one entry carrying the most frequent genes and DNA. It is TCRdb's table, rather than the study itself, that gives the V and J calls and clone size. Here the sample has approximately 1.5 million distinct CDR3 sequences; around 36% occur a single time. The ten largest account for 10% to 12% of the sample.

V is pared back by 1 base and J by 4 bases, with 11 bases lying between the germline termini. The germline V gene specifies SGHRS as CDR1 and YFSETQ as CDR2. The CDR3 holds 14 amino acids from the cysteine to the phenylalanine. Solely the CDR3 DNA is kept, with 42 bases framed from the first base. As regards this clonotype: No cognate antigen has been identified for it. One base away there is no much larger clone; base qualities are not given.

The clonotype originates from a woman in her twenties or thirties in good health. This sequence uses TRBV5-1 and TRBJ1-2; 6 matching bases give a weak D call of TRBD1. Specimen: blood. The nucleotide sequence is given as TGCGCCAGCAGCTTGACCGGGGGCATCTATGGCTACACCTTC. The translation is CASSLTGGIYGYTF.